This T cell receptor beta chain comes out of a study of tumor-infiltrating lymphocytes in primary liver carcinoma (TCRdb year 2017). Concerning the study at large: Hepatocellular carcinoma (four) or combined HCC and intrahepatic cholangiocarcinoma (one) was present in the five patients, who were three men and two women aged 30 to 69 years. The five patients had tumors staged T1-T3 N0M0, with maximum diameters ranging from roughly 4 to 10 cm. Samples yielded roughly 3.65 to 7.13 million productive TCRbeta reads; read depth did not differ significantly between tissue types. The study combined TCRbeta repertoire sequencing, expression microarrays and whole-exome sequencing across five regions of each liver tumor, with adjacent normal tissue and blood. TCRbeta repertoire sequencing covered approximately 35 specimens from 5 patients: around 25 tumor regions, 5 adjacent noncancerous liver tissues and 5 peripheral blood samples. The roughly 25 tumor region samples were profiled with Agilent mRNA microarrays so that TCRbeta repertoire diversity could be related to the local molecular phenotype. High reproducibility was observed for the technical replicate repertoires, with mean shared-clone rates roughly 0.87 and correlation coefficients above 0.95.

What the research found in general, with its limitations: Only a few patients were included in the study, and the authors note that the findings should be validated in a larger study. The top 250 clones accounted for a significantly greater share of the repertoire in tumors than in blood (p = 0.039). Bulk unsorted samples precluded comparing CD4+ and CD8+ T cell repertoires. Because only the TCR beta chain was sequenced and unpaired alpha chains were not captured, true repertoire diversity is likely underestimated. Just about 7.5-24% of top clones turned up in all five regions of a tumor, which suggests spatial heterogeneity among tumor-infiltrating T cells. Repertoire overlap was higher between tumor regions (mean around 35%) than tumor-adjacent (17%) or tumor-blood (approximately 15%) pairs, consistent with antigen-driven expansion.

As to this clonotype: This clone's antigen is unknown. No much larger clone exists at a distance of one base, and base qualities are not known.

Without any cell sorting, total RNA and DNA were extracted together from around 18-30 mg of bulk tissue using the AllPrep DNA/RNA mini kit. Between late 2015 and March 2016, five patients in China with histopathologically diagnosed primary liver carcinoma had their tumors surgically resected. Chronic HBV infection was present in the patients, and the patients were treatment-naive at sampling. Five spatially separated regions were sampled from each tumor: the superior, inferior, left-lateral and right-lateral poles, plus the tumor centre. Histological examination found more than 90% viable tumor cells in every tumor sample. Fresh tumor and adjacent tissue pieces were bisected; one half was stored in RNAlater at -80°C, the other sent for histology. In the germline V gene (reference sequence), CDR1 corresponds to SGHKS and CDR2 to YYEKEE. From its cysteine to its phenylalanine, the CDR3 spans 16 amino acids. Here the CDR3 DNA is all that survives: 48 bases in frame from base 1. The junction shows trimming of 6 bases on V and 7 bases on J, and the gene matches do not reach 16 bases of it.

TCRbeta-specific cDNA was reverse-transcribed from about 0.45 ug total RNA using a constant-region primer and ProtoScript II reverse transcriptase. The TCRbeta libraries were prepared through three rounds of nested multiplex PCR following a slightly modified ARM-PCR procedure. Each of the first two PCR rounds ran for about 10 cycles and used multiplex TRBV1-TRBV30 forward primers together with a Cbeta reverse primer. Sample barcodes and Illumina adapters were added in a final 25-cycle PCR with Deep VentR polymerase. Before sequencing, amplicons between 200 and 500 bp were purified from gel using a QIAquick gel extraction kit. The TCRbeta amplicons were sequenced with 250-bp paired-end reads on an Illumina HiSeq 2500. Per the source publication's procedure: To recover full CDR3 sequences, reads were quality-trimmed using Trimmomatic v0.33 and paired reads were then merged using FLASH v1.2.11. V, D and J germline segments were assigned to the rearranged TCRbeta sequences using MiGEC v1.2.1b. Clonotype statistics, along with Shannon-Wiener diversity indices, were calculated using VDJtools v1.0.0. To reduce sampling bias, subsequent analyses other than the diversity analysis used only the 250 most abundant clonotypes in each sample. Using fastp trimming at Q25 and MiXCR clonotype assembly, TCRdb reanalyzed the public sequencing data and kept in-frame beta chains. Rows are unified per CDR3 protein, each entry keeping the most common DNA and genes. The V and J calls reflect TCRdb's pipeline rather than the authors' work. This sample has 40,000 to 55,000 distinct CDR3 sequences in its table, and about 77% of those were observed once. Jointly, the top ten make up around 24% of the sample.

This receptor was taken from a man aged 35 to 55 with primary liver carcinoma and hepatitis B virus infection. The material sequenced was liver tumor tissue from sampling region 5. In the paper's terms, the cell subset or site label means: tumor region T5, tumor centre. The chain links TRBV5-5 with TRBJ2-1; 7 bases in the middle match TRBD2. The CDR3: CASNSLGTNGGNEQFF. The bases are TGTGCCAGCAACTCCTTAGGGACTAACGGCGGGAATGAGCAGTTCTTC.